The 23 T cell receptor beta chains in this list originate from one sample, sequenced in a study of cytomegalovirus exposure and HLA in healthy donors. PCR primers comprised 60 Vbeta and 13 Jbeta primers. Profiling relied on immunoSEQ multiplex PCR, and the TCRdb table lists in-frame clones only, not all of them. The sample includes roughly 200,000 clones. Source material: PBMCs. These receptors were collected from a man aged 25-45 years in good health and CMV-seronegative.

This rearrangement joins TRBV18 to TRBJ1-4; TRBD1 aligns across 10 bases. The germline V gene has CDR1 KGHSH and CDR2 LQKENI. There are 13 residues in the CDR3. The junction had 4 bases not matched to a gene; V was cut back by 8 bases and J by 7 bases. The CDR3 nucleotides read TGTGCCAGCACCAGGGACAGGGGTGAAAAACTGTTTTTT. This codes for CASTRDRGEKLFF.

The chain uses TRBV28 and TRBJ2-3, with D possibly being TRBD1 (6 bases). Germline V gives CDR1 MDHEN, CDR2 SYDVKM. The CDR3 extends over 15 amino acids. Trimming removed 3 bases from V and 0 bases from J, with 10 bases in between. CDR3 loop: CASSFKGQSTDTQYF. The CDR3 region has the DNA TGTGCCAGCAGTTTCAAAGGACAGAGCACAGATACGCAGTATTTT. The full variable domain, with the rest looked up from reference TRBV28 and TRBJ2-3, is DVKVTQSSRYLVKRTGEKVFLECVQDMDHENMFWYRQDPGLGLRLIYFSYDVKMKEKGDIPEGYSVSREKKERFSLILESASTNQTSMYLCASSFKGQSTDTQYFGPGTRLTVL.

The chain is built from TRBV19 and TRBJ2-7; D perhaps matches TRBD1 (6 bases). Looked up from germline, CDR1 is LNHDA and CDR2 is SQIVND (reference sequence). The CDR3 runs 14 residues. V was clipped by 6 bases and J by 0 bases, with 12 bases between them. CDR3 sequence (DNA): TGTGCCAGTAGCCGACAGGTGAGCTCCTACGAGCAGTACTTC. Encoded protein: CASSRQVSSYEQYF.

The CDR3 nucleotides read TGTGCCAGCAGCTTGGGCACCCTCCCACTCGAGCAGTACTTC. It yields the protein CASSLGTLPLEQYF. The chain employs TRBV13 and TRBJ2-7; no clear D gene. There are 14 residues in the CDR3. Per germline, CDR1 PRHDT and CDR2 FYEKMQ (reference sequence). The V and J ends lost 3 bases and 6 bases respectively, with 15 bases between them. Supplemented by reference TRBV13 and TRBJ2-7, the full variable domain reads AAGVIQSPRHLIKEKRETATLKCYPIPRHDTVYWYQQGPGQDPQFLISFYEKMQSDKGSIPDRFSAQQFSDYHSELNMSSLELGDSALYFCASSLGTLPLEQYFGPGTRLTVT.

The V gene is TRBV5-8, the J gene TRBJ2-3; 9 positions match TRBD2. V gave up 4 bases and J gave up 0 bases; unmatched junction bases: 6. The CDR3 sequence is 16 residues long. Germline-derived CDR1 and CDR2 are SGHTS and YDEGEE. The CDR3 sequence is CASSGRLAESTDTQYF. DNA for the CDR3: TGTGCCAGCAGCGGTAGACTAGCGGAAAGCACAGATACGCAGTATTTT.

The chain is built from TRBV29-1 and TRBJ2-2, with D possibly matching TRBD1 (6 bases). V shed 7 bases and J shed 0 bases, with 18 bases lying between them. The CDR3 runs to 16 residues. Germline V gene lookup returns CDR1 SQVTM and CDR2 ANQGSEA. CDR3 amino acids: CSAHVPGTPNTGELFF. CDR3 bases: TGCAGCGCTCACGTTCCCGGGACACCGAACACCGGGGAGCTGTTTTTT.

The V call is TRBV29-1, the J call TRBJ2-3; tentative D call: TRBD2 (6 bases). V dropped 2 bases and J dropped 4 bases, with 13 bases sitting between them. The CDR3 totals 14 residues. Germline loops: CDR1 SQVTM, CDR2 ANQGSEA. As DNA, the CDR3 is TGCAGCGTTGAAATGGGGCGCGGGGCAGATACGCAGTATTTT. Protein: CSVEMGRGADTQYF.

The V call is TRBV29-1, the J call TRBJ2-3; 10 bases map to TRBD1. From germline, CDR1 is SQVTM and CDR2 ANQGSEA. With V trimmed by 7 bases and J by 1 base, 8 bases remained unmatched. The CDR3 runs to 15 residues. CDR3 loop: CSAPSGTGGTDTQYF. Here the CDR3 DNA reads TGCAGCGCCCCCAGCGGGACAGGGGGCACAGATACGCAGTATTTT.

V and J are TRBV2 and TRBJ2-2; D remains unclear. The CDR3 extends over 13 amino acids. Between the trimmed V and J ends, which lost 6 bases and 7 bases, there was a span of 12 bases. Germline V gene lookup returns CDR1 SNHLY and CDR2 FYNNEI. The CDR3 reads CASSDLGVGELFF. The DNA of the CDR3 is TGTGCCAGCAGCGACCTAGGCGTCGGGGAGCTGTTTTTT.

J is TRBJ2-4 and V is TRBV14; a possible D gene is TRBD2 (6 bases). V dropped 3 bases and J dropped 0 bases, with 12 bases sitting between them. Germline values: CDR1 SGHDN, CDR2 FVKESK. This CDR3 spans 16 amino acids. The CDR3 sequence: CASSQGVAVAKNIQYF. The CDR3 nucleotides read TGTGCCAGCAGCCAGGGGGTAGCGGTAGCCAAAAACATTCAGTACTTC.

J is TRBJ1-2 and V is TRBV6-5; D possibly corresponds to TRBD1 (5 bases). The CDR3 is 13 amino acids. V was cut by 6 bases and J by 7 bases, with 15 bases left in between. The germline V gene encodes CDR1 MNHEY and CDR2 SVGAGI. DNA for the CDR3: TGTGCCAGCAGACCCGACAGATTAAGTGGCTACACCTTC. Translation: CASRPDRLSGYTF.

The chain joins TRBV5-1 to TRBJ2-6; D is uncertain. The V end was cut by 4 bases, the J end by 4 bases, with 12 bases between. Germline loops: CDR1 SGHRS, CDR2 YFSETQ. This CDR3 spans 15 amino acids. The CDR3 spells CASSRSVAGANVLTF. CDR3 DNA sequence: TGCGCCAGCAGCAGATCGGTCGCCGGGGCCAACGTCCTGACTTTC.

J is TRBJ1-5 and V is TRBV28; 7 bases agree with TRBD1. The germline V gene has CDR1 MDHEN and CDR2 SYDVKM. V gave up 5 bases and J gave up 0 bases; unmatched junction bases: 7. The CDR3 length is 16 residues. In DNA, the CDR3 is TGTGCCAGCAGTCCCGGGGACAGTTATAGCAATCAGCCCCAGCATTTT. This encodes CASSPGDSYSNQPQHF.

The rearrangement uses TRBV18 and TRBJ1-5; D might be TRBD1 (6 bases). With 1 base removed from V and 8 bases from J, the gap between germline ends came to 12 bases. This CDR3 spans 14 amino acids. In germline, CDR1 is KGHSH, CDR2 LQKENI. The CDR3 nucleotides read TGTGCCAGCTCACCACAGCAGGGGTTGGAGCCCCAGCATTTT. This gives the protein CASSPQQGLEPQHF. The full variable domain, in which reference TRBV18 and TRBJ1-5 provide the parts outside the CDR3, is NAGVMQNPRHLVRRRGQEARLRCSPMKGHSHVYWYRQLPEEGLKFMVYLQKENIIDESGMPKERFSAEFPKEGPSILRIQQVVRGDSAAYFCASSPQQGLEPQHFGDGTRLSIL.

This chain uses TRBV5-1 with TRBJ2-2, with TRBD2 matching 7 bases. Looked up from germline, CDR1 is SGHRS and CDR2 is YFSETQ. The CDR3 contains 15 residues. The J segment lost 5 bases and the V segment lost 4 bases, leaving 8 bases of the junction unmatched. CDR3 sequence reads: CASSRGQGGTGELFF. The CDR3 nucleotides are TGCGCCAGCAGCCGAGGCCAGGGAGGGACCGGGGAGCTGTTTTTT.

The V call is TRBV5-1, the J call TRBJ2-2; 7 nucleotides match TRBD1. Trimming at V came to 4 bases and at J to 2 bases, leaving 8 bases not matched to a gene. In germline, CDR1 is SGHRS, CDR2 YFSETQ. CDR3 length: 16 residues. The CDR3, as DNA: TGCGCCAGCAGCGTATCGACAGGGATCAACACCGGGGAGCTGTTTTTT. This codes for CASSVSTGINTGELFF. Full variable domain (remainder filled in from reference TRBV5-1 and TRBJ2-2): KAGVTQTPRYLIKTRGQQVTLSCSPISGHRSVSWYQQTPGQGLQFLFEYFSETQRNKGNFPGRFSGRQFSNSRSEMNVSTLELGDSALYLCASSVSTGINTGELFFGEGSRLTVL.

The genes are TRBV28 and TRBJ2-7; TRBD1 might be the D (6 bases). V was cut by 7 bases and J by 2 bases, with 9 bases left in between. This CDR3 region has 12 residues. Germline CDR1 and CDR2: MDHEN and SYDVKM. CDR3 protein: CASKGQPYEQYF. The CDR3 region has the DNA TGTGCCAGCAAAGGACAGCCCTACGAGCAGTACTTC.

The chain uses TRBV5-1 and TRBJ2-2; TRBD2 might be the D (6 bases). The CDR3 sequence is 16 residues long. Per the germline V gene, CDR1 is SGHRS and CDR2 is YFSETQ. Trimming took 7 bases from V and 6 from J, leaving 22 bases between them. The CDR3 region has the DNA TGCGCCAGCTTGAGGGAGGAGGGGCGCAGAGCCGGGGAGCTGTTTTTT. This codes for CASLREEGRRAGELFF.

On this clone itself: Additional DNA sequences in this sample encode the identical CDR3. The V call is TRBV28, the J call TRBJ1-1; D gene ambiguous. Trimming took off 4 bases at V and 3 bases at J, with 9 bases between the two ends. CDR3 size: 13 residues. In germline, CDR1 is MDHEN, CDR2 SYDVKM. The CDR3, as DNA: TGTGCCAGCAGTTCCCTTCTCGACACTGAAGCTTTCTTT. This translates into CASSSLLDTEAFF. The variable domain in full, completed from reference TRBV28 and TRBJ1-1, reads DVKVTQSSRYLVKRTGEKVFLECVQDMDHENMFWYRQDPGLGLRLIYFSYDVKMKEKGDIPEGYSVSREKKERFSLILESASTNQTSMYLCASSSLLDTEAFFGQGTRLTVV.

This chain connects TRBV14 to TRBJ2-7; 12 bases agree with TRBD2. Germline trimming cut 4 bases from V and 10 bases from J; bases unmatched to any gene: 14. Germline CDR1 reads SGHDN; CDR2 reads FVKESK. The CDR3 has 16 amino acids. The CDR3 sequence is CASSPPLPSGGARQYF. Here the CDR3 DNA reads TGTGCCAGCAGCCCTCCTCTCCCTAGCGGGGGGGCCAGACAGTACTTC.

CDR3 protein: CASSLTQANPEAFF. The CDR3 bases are TGTGCCAGCAGCTTAACCCAGGCGAATCCTGAAGCTTTCTTT. V usage is TRBV7-3 and J usage is TRBJ1-1; no clear D gene. From germline, CDR1 is SGHTA and CDR2 FQGTGA. This CDR3 spans 14 amino acids. Trimming shortened V by 0 bases and J by 6 bases, and 11 bases separated the two germline ends.

The chain combines TRBV11-3 with TRBJ2-7; 10 nucleotides agree with TRBD2. This CDR3 is 16 amino acids long. CDR1 is SGHNT and CDR2 is YENEEA in the germline V gene. The V gene end was trimmed by 4 bases and the J gene end by 6 bases; junction bases not matched to a gene: 12. CDR3 DNA sequence: TGTGCCAGCAGCTCCGGAGTTGCTAGCGGGAGTGGCGAGCAGTACTTC. Translating gives CASSSGVASGSGEQYF.

V gene TRBV7-6 combines with J gene TRBJ2-3; 10 nucleotides line up with TRBD2. Germline CDR1 and CDR2: SGHVS and FNYEAQ. J gave up 7 bases and V 6 bases, and 13 bases lay outside the gene matches. This CDR3 is 16 amino acids long. The CDR3 protein is CASSPSGGAGSNTQYF. CDR3 nucleotide sequence: TGTGCCAGCAGTCCCAGCGGGGGGGCAGGGAGTAATACGCAGTATTTT.